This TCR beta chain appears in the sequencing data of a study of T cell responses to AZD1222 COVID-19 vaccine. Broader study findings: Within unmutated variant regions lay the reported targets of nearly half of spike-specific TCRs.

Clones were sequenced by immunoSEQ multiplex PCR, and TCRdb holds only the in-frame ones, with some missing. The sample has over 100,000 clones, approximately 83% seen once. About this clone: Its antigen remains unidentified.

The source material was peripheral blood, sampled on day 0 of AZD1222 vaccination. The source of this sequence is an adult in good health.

This chain's CDR3 is CASSLSQNTEAFF. As DNA, the CDR3 is TGTGCCAGCAGTTTATCACAGAACACTGAAGCTTTCTTT. The chain joins TRBV12-3 or TRBV12-4 to TRBJ1-1; no clear D. V lost 2 bases and J lost 1, with 5 bases in between. The CDR3 length is 13 residues.